This TCR beta chain stems from a study of siplizumab effects on memory and regulatory T cells. A word on this clone: Its antigen is currently unknown.

The CDR3 has 17 amino acids. CDR1 is SGHNT, CDR2 YYREEE, per germline (reference sequence). Trimming took off 1 base at V and 0 bases at J, with 13 bases between the two ends. Study-level results: In siplizumab conditions, mappable alloreactive CD4+ clones averaged roughly 64% Treg-derived, against approximately 27% in controls.

The repertoire was sequenced with immunoSEQ multiplex PCR; TCRdb's copy has only in-frame clones and lacks some. The table has around 120,000 clones, roughly 94% seen once. Sequencing was done on a sample of non-Treg CD4+ T cells sorted from blood. The source is a human donor in good health. This rearrangement joins TRBV5-4 to TRBJ2-2, with D possibly TRBD1 on 6 matching bases. CDR3 DNA sequence: TGTGCCAGCAGCTTGCCGGGACAACCAACGAACACCGGGGAGCTGTTTTTT. Translating it yields CASSLPGQPTNTGELFF.